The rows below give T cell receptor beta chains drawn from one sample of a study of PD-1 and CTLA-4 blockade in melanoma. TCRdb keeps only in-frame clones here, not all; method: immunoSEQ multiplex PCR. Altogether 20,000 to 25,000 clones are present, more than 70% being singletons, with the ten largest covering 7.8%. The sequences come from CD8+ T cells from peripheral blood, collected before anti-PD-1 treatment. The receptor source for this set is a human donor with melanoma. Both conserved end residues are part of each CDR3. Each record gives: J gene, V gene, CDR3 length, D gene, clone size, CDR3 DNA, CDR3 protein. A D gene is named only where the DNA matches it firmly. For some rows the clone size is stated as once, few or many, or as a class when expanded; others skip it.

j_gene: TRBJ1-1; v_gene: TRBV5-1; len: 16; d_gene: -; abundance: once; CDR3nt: TGCGCCAGCAGCCCGCCGCGGGAAGGAGGGAACACTGAAGCTTTCTTT; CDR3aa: CASSPPREGGNTEAFF
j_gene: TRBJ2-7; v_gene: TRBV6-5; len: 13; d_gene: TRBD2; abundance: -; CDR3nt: TGTGCCAGCAGTTACGCGGGGGGAAACGAGCAGTACTTC; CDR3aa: CASSYAGGNEQYF
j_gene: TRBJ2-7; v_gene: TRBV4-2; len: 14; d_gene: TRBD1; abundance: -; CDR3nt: TGTGCCAGCAGCCAGGCAGGGGGAGAGGACGAGCAGTACTTC; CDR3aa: CASSQAGGEDEQYF
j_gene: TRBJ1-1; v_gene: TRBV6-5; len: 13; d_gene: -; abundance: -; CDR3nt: TGTGCCAGCAGTTCCGACTTGAACACTGAAGCTTTCTTT; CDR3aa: CASSSDLNTEAFF
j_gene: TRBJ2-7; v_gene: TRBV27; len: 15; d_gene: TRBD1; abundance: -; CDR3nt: TGTGCCAGCAGTTTAGGGTCAGGGGGCGCGTACGAGCAGTACTTC; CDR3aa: CASSLGSGGAYEQYF
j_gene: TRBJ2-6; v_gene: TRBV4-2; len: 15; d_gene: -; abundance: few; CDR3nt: TGTGCCAGCAGCCAAGACCCGGGAGGGGCCAACGTCCTGACTTTC; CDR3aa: CASSQDPGGANVLTF
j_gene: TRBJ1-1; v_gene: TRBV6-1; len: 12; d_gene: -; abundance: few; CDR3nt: TGTGCCAGCAGTGAGGGTTACACTGAAGCTTTCTTT; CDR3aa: CASSEGYTEAFF
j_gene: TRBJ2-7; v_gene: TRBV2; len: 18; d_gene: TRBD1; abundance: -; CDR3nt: TGTGCCAGCAGTGAATGGCCCCGAACAGGGGTCCGTTCCTACGAGCAGTACTTC; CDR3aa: CASSEWPRTGVRSYEQYF
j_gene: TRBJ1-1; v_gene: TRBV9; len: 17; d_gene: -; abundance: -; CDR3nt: TGTGCCAGCAGCGTAGCGGCAGGGCCTGGGACGGACACTGAAGCTTTCTTT; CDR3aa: CASSVAAGPGTDTEAFF
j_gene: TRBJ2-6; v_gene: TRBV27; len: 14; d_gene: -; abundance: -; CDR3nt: TGTGCCAGCAGTTTGGTTTCTGGGGCCAACGTCCTGACTTTC; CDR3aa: CASSLVSGANVLTF
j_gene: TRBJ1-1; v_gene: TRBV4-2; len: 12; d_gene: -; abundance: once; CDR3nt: TGTGCCAGCAGCCCGCAGGGCACTGAAGCTTTCTTT; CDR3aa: CASSPQGTEAFF
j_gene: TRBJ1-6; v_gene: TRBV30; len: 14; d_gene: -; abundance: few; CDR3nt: TGTGCCTGGAACAGGGAATCCTATAATTCACCCCTCCACTTT; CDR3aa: CAWNRESYNSPLHF
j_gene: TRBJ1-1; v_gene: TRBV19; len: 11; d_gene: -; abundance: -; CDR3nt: TGTGCCAGTAGCCGTACGACTGAAGCTTTCTTT; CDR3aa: CASSRTTEAFF
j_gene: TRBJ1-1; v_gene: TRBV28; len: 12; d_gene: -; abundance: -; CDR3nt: TGTGCCAGCCGATCGACGGGGACTGAAGCTTTCTTT; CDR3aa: CASRSTGTEAFF
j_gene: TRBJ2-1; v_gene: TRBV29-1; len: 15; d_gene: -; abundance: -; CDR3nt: TGCAGCGTTGACGGACTGAAGAGCTCCTACAATGAGCAGTTCTTC; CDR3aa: CSVDGLKSSYNEQFF
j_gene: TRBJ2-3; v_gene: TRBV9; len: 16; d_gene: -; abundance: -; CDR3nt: TGTGCCAGCAGCCCTCGGAACAGGGATAGAACAGATACGCAGTATTTT; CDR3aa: CASSPRNRDRTDTQYF
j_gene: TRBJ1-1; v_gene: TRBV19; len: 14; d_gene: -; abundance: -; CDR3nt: TGTGCCAGTAGTATTGGGGCCTGGAACACTGAAGCTTTCTTT; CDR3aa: CASSIGAWNTEAFF
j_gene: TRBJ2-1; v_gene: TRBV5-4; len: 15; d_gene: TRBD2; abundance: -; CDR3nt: TGTGCCAGCAGCTTGTCACTAGCGGGTCCTAATGAGCAGTTCTTC; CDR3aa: CASSLSLAGPNEQFF
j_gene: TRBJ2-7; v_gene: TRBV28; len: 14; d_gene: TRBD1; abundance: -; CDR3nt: TGTGCCAGCAGTCCCCTAGGACAGGGCCACGAGCAGTACTTC; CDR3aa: CASSPLGQGHEQYF
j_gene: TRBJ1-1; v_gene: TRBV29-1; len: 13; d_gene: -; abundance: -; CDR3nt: TGCAGCGTTGATGGGGGGATGAACACTGAAGCTTTCTTT; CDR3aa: CSVDGGMNTEAFF
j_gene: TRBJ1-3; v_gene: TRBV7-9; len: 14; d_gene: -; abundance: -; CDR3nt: TGTGCCAGCAGTAAGGACGGTGCGGGAAACACCATATATTTT; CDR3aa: CASSKDGAGNTIYF
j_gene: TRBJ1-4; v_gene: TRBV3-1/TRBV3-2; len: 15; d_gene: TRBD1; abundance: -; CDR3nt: TGTGCCAGCAGCCTATCGACAGGGGGAAATGAAAAACTGTTTTTT; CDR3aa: CASSLSTGGNEKLFF
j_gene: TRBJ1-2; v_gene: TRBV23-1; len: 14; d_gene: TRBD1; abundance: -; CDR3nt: TGCGCCAGCAGTCCAATGGACAGGGCCAACGGCTACACCTTC; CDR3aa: CASSPMDRANGYTF
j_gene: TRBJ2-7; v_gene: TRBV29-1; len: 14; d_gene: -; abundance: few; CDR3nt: TGCAGCGTTGTCTCGACGGCCTCAGGCTACGAGCAGTACTTC; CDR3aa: CSVVSTASGYEQYF
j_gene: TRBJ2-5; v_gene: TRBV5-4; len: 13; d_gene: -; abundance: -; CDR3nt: TGTGCCAGCAGCGACCAGCGGGAAGAGACCCAGTACTTC; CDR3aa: CASSDQREETQYF
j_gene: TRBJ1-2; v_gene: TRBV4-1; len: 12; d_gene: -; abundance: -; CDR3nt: TGCGCCAGCAGCCAAGATAATGACGGCTACACCTTC; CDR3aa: CASSQDNDGYTF
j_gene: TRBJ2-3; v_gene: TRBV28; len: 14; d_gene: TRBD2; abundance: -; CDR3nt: TGTGCCAGCAGAGGCGGGGGGGCAGTAGATACGCAGTATTTT; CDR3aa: CASRGGGAVDTQYF
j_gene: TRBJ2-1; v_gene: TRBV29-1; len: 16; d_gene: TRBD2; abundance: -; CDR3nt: TGCAGCGTTGAAGATCTGCCAGGGAGGGAGTACAATGAGCAGTTCTTC; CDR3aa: CSVEDLPGREYNEQFF
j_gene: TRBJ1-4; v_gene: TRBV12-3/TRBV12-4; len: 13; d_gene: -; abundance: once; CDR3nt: TGTGCCAGCAGTTTCCGGGGGTGGGAAAAACTGTTTTTT; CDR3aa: CASSFRGWEKLFF
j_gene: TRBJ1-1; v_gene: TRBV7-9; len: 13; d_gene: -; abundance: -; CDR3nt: TGTGCCAGCAGCTCCGGGACACTTCTCAAAGCTTTCTTT; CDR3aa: CASSSGTLLKAFF
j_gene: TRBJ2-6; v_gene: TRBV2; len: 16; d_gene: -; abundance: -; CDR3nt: TGTGCCAGCAGCGAGAGGCTGCTCTCTGGGGCCAACGTCCTGACTTTC; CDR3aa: CASSERLLSGANVLTF
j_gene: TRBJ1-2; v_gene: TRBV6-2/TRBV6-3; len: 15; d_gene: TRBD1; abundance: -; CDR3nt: TGTGCCAGCAGACCTCCGGGACAGGGGAGCTATGGCTACACCTTC; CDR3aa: CASRPPGQGSYGYTF
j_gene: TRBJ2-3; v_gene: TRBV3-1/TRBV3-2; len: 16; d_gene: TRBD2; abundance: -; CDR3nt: TGTGCCAGCAGCCCACGACTAGCGGGGGGTTTGGATACGCAGTATTTT; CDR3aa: CASSPRLAGGLDTQYF